This TCR beta chain was profiled in a study of PD-L1 blockade in urothelial cancer. On the study more broadly: Males with urothelial cancer arising in the bladder constituted most of the 29 patients.

Whole-study findings and limits: Below-median pretreatment blood TCR clonality was a predictor of better survival.

There are 14 residues in the CDR3. CDR1 is MNHEY and CDR2 is SMNVEV in the germline V gene (reference sequence). Trimming shortened V by 7 bases and J by 6 bases, and 16 bases separated the two germline ends. Libraries were prepared by immunoSEQ multiplex PCR; TCRdb keeps only in-frame clonotypes and omits some of them. In the table there are some 45,000 clones, 70% to 90% of which are singletons. On this clone: Its antigen is still unknown.

This specimen was PBMCs, taken around atezolizumab (anti-PD-L1) treatment. The rearrangement uses TRBV27 and TRBJ2-1; D may be TRBD2 (6 bases). This sequence was found in a man of 80 years or more with urothelial cancer. The CDR3 bases are TGTGCCAGCAATGGGCGGGATTCCCCCAATGAGCAGTTCTTC. It encodes CASNGRDSPNEQFF.